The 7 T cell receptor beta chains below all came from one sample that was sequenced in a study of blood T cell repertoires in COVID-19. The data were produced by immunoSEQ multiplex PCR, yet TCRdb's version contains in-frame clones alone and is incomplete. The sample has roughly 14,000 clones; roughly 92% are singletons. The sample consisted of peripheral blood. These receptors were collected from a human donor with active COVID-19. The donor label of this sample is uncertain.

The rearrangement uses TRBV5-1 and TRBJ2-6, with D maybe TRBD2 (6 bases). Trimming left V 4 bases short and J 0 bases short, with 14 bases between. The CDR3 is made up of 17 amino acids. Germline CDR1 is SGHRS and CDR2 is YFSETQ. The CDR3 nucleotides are TGCGCCAGCAGCCTATCCGGGAGCCCCTCTGGGGCCAACGTCCTGACTTTC. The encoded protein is CASSLSGSPSGANVLTF. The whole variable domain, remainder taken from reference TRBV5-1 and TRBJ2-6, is KAGVTQTPRYLIKTRGQQVTLSCSPISGHRSVSWYQQTPGQGLQFLFEYFSETQRNKGNFPGRFSGRQFSNSRSEMNVSTLELGDSALYLCASSLSGSPSGANVLTFGAGSRLTVL.

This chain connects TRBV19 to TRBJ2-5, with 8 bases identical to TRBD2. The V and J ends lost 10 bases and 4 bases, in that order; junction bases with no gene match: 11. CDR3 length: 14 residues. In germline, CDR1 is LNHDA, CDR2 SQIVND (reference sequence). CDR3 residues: CATRPAGGRETQYF. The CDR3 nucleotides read TGTGCCACCCGCCCGGCGGGAGGACGAGAGACCCAGTACTTC. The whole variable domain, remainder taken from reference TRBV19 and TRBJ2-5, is DGGITQSPKYLFRKEGQNVTLSCEQNLNHDAMYWYRQDPGQGLRLIYYSQIVNDFQKGDIAEGYSVSREKKESFPLTVTSAQKNPTAFYLCATRPAGGRETQYFGPGTRLLVL.

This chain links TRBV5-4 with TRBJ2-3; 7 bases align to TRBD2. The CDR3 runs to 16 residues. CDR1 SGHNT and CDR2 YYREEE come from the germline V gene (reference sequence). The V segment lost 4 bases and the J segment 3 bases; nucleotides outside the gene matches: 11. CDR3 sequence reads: CASSQISSGGTDTQYF. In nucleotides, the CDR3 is TGTGCCAGCAGCCAGATCTCTAGCGGAGGGACAGATACGCAGTATTTT.

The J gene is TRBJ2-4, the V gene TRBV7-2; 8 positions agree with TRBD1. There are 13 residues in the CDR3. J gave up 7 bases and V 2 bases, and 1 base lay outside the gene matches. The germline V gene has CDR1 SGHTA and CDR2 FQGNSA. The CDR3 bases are TGTGCCAGCAGCTTACAGGGGGCGAACATTCAGTACTTC. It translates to CASSLQGANIQYF.

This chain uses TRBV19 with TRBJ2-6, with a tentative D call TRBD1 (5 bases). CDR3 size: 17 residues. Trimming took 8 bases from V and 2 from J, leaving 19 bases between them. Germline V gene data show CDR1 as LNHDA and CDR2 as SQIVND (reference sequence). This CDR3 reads CASRRSRVRTGANVLTF. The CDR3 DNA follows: TGTGCCAGTCGAAGGTCCAGGGTAAGGACTGGGGCCAACGTCCTGACTTTC.

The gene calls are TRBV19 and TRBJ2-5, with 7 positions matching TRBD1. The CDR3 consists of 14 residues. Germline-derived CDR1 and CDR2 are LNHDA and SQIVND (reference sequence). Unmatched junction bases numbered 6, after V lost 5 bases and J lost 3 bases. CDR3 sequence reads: CASSSRTGKETQYF. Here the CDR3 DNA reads TGTGCCAGTAGTTCACGGACAGGAAAAGAGACCCAGTACTTC.

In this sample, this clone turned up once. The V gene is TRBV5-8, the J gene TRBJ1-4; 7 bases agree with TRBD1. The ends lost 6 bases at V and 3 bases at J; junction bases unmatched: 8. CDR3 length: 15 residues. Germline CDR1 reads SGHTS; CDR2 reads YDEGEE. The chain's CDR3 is CASTLRGTANEKLFF. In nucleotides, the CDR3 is TGTGCCAGCACTCTCCGAGGGACAGCTAATGAAAAACTGTTTTTT.